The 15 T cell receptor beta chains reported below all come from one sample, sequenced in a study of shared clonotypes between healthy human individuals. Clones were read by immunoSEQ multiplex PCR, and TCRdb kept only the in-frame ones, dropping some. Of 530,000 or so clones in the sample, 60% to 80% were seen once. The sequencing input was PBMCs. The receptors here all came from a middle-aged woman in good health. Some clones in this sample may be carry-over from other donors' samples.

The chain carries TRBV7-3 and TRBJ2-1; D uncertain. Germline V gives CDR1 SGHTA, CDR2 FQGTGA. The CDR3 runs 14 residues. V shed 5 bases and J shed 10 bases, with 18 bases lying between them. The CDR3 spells CASSPPDPLEEQFF. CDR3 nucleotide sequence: TGTGCCAGCAGCCCCCCGGACCCTCTTGAGGAGCAGTTCTTC.

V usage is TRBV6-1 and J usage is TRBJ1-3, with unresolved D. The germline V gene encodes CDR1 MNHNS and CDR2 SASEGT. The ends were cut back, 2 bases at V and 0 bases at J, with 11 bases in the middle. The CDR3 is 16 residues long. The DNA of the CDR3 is TGTGCCAGCAGTGAATCGGACTCCAGCTCTGGAAACACCATATATTTT. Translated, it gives CASSESDSSSGNTIYF.

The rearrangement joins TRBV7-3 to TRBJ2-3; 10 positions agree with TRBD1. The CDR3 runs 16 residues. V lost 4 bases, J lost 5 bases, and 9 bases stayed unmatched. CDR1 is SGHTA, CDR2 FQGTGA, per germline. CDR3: CASSWTGTGVGDTQYF. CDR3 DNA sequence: TGTGCCAGCAGCTGGACCGGGACAGGGGTTGGAGATACGCAGTATTTT.

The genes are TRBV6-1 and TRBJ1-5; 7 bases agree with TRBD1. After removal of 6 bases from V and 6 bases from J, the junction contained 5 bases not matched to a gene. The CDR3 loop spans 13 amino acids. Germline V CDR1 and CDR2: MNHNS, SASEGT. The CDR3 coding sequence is TGTGCCAGCAGCCCGGACAGGATTCAGCCCCAGCATTTT. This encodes CASSPDRIQPQHF.

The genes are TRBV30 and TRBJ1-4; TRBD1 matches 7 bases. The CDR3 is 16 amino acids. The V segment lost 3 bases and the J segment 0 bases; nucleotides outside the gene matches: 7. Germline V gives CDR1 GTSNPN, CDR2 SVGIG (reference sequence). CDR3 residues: CAWSARQGATNEKLFF. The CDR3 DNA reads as TGTGCCTGGAGCGCCCGACAGGGTGCAACTAATGAAAAACTGTTTTTT.

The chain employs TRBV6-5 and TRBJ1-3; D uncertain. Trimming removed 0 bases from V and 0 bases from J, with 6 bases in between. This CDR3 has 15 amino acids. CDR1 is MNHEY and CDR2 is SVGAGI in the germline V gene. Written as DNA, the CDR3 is TGTGCCAGCAGTTACTCGGGGAACTCTGGAAACACCATATATTTT. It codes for CASSYSGNSGNTIYF.

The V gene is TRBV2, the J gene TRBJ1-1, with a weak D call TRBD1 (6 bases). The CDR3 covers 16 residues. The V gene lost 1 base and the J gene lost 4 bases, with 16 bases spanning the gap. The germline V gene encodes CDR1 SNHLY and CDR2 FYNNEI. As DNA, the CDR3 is TGTGCCAGCAGTGAAGGGGCAGGATGGGGGGCCACTGAAGCTTTCTTT. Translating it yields CASSEGAGWGATEAFF. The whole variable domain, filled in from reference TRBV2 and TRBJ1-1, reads EPEVTQTPSHQVTQMGQEVILRCVPISNHLYFYWYRQILGQKVEFLVSFYNNEISEKSEIFDDQFSVERPDGSNFTLKIRSTKLEDSAMYFCASSEGAGWGATEAFFGQGTRLTVV.

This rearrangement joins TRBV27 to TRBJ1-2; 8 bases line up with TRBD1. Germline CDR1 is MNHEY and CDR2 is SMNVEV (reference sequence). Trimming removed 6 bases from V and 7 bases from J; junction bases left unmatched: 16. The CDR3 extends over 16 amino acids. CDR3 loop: CASSLTRGRGLGGYTF. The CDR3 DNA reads TGTGCCAGCAGCCTCACCCGGGGCAGGGGGCTTGGTGGCTACACCTTC.

CDR3 nucleotides: TGTGCCAGTAGTGGAGAGGAAGGGAGGTACGAGACCCAGTACTTC. This translates into CASSGEEGRYETQYF. The rearrangement joins TRBV19 to TRBJ2-5, with D possibly being TRBD2 (6 bases). The CDR3 extends over 15 amino acids. Trimming cost V 5 bases and J 5 bases, with 18 bases left between them. Germline CDR1 LNHDA, CDR2 SQIVND (reference sequence). The full variable domain, its missing parts supplied by reference TRBV19 and TRBJ2-5, is DGGITQSPKYLFRKEGQNVTLSCEQNLNHDAMYWYRQDPGQGLRLIYYSQIVNDFQKGDIAEGYSVSREKKESFPLTVTSAQKNPTAFYLCASSGEEGRYETQYFGPGTRLLVL.

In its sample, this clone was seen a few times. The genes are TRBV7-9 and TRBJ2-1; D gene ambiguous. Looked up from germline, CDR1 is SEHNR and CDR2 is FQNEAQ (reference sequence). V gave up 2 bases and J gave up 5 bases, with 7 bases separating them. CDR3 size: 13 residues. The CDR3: CASSLSRDNEQFF. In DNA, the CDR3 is TGTGCCAGCAGCTTAAGTAGGGACAATGAGCAGTTCTTC.

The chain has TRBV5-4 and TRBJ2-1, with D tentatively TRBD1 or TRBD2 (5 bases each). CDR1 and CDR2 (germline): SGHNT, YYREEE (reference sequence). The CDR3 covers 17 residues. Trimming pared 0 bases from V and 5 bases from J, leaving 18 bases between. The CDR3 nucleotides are TGTGCCAGCAGCTTGGCCCCGGGAAGGGTAGGGGACAATGAGCAGTTCTTC. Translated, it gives CASSLAPGRVGDNEQFF.

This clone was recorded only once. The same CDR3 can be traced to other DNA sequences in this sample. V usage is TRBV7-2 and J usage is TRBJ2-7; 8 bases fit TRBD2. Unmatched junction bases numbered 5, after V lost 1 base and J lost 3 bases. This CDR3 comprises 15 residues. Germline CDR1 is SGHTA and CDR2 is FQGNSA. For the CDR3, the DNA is TGTGCCAGCAGCTTAGTATCCAGCGGGAGCTACGAGCAGTACTTC. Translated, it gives CASSLVSSGSYEQYF.

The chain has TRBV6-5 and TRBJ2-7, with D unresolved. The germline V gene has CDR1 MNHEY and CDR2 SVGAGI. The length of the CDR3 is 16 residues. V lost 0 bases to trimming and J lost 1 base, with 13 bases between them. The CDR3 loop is CASSYSGFGGSYEQYF. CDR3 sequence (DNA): TGTGCCAGCAGTTACTCGGGCTTCGGCGGATCCTACGAGCAGTACTTC.

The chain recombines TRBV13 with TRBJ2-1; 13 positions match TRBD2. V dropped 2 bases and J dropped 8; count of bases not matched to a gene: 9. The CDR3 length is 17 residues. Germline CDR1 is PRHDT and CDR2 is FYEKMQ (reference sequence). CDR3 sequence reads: CASSLRGLAGILDEQFF. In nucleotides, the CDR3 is TGTGCCAGCAGCTTAAGGGGACTAGCGGGAATTTTGGATGAGCAGTTCTTC.

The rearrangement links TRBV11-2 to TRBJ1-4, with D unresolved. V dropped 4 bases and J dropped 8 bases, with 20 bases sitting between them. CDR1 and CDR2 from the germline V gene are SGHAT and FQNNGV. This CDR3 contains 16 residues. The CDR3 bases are TGTGCCAGCAGCTCCGATAACCCCAGTTTAGTAGAAAAACTGTTTTTT. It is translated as CASSSDNPSLVEKLFF.